The T cell receptor (beta chain) under discussion was sequenced for a study of cytomegalovirus exposure and HLA in healthy donors. The germline V gene encodes CDR1 LNHDA and CDR2 SQIVND (reference sequence). J was trimmed by 4 bases and V by 5 bases; bases with no gene match: 8. The CDR3 contains 15 residues. The study, taken as a whole, reports: The productive fraction for most TCR beta V segments was about 87% or about 30% in an earlier analysis.

To note about this clone: Its antigen is undetermined.

Vbeta (60) and Jbeta (13) primers were used in the PCR. Generated by immunoSEQ multiplex PCR, the TCRdb table keeps only in-frame clones and is missing some. The repertoire includes 95,000 to 100,000 clones, roughly 70% of them detected once, and about 10% sits in the top ten. J is TRBJ2-1 and V is TRBV19; TRBD2 matches at 7 bases. Input material: PBMCs. This TCR was recovered from a man aged 45-60 years in good health and CMV-seronegative. CDR3 amino acids: CASSRQGGVYNEQFF. The CDR3 DNA sequence: TGTGCCAGTAGTCGGCAGGGAGGGGTATACAATGAGCAGTTCTTC.